This T cell receptor beta chain was recovered during a study of T-cell memory formation after mild COVID-19. V was shortened by 4 bases and J by 8 bases, with 17 bases between the two germline ends. The germline V gene encodes CDR1 SGHNT and CDR2 YENEEA. The CDR3 sequence is 14 residues long. This clonotype was recorded a few times. Its antigen is still unknown. The authors produced TCR alpha and TCR beta cDNA libraries with sample barcodes and UMIs by 5'RACE using constant-segment primers. TCRdb reanalysed the 5' RACE reads using MiXCR and keeps one entry per CDR3 protein. The table lists approximately 410,000 distinct CDR3 sequences, around 22% of them singletons. Study conclusions and caveats: Pre-infection memory showed some responding clones, and this suggested that cross-reactive memory joined. CD8+ contracting clones occupied EMRA, while CD4+ ones occupied mainly CM and EM.

The origin of this receptor is an adult woman who had mild COVID-19 (a few samples of this study predate the infection). Cell type and time point are not known. Material: PBMCs or a T cell subset sorted from them (not recorded which). The genes are TRBV11-3 and TRBJ1-2; TRBD1 is a possible D gene (5 bases). CDR3 residues: CASSSTQGLGGYTF. Written as DNA, the CDR3 is TGTGCCAGCAGCTCAACCCAGGGCCTTGGGGGCTACACCTTC.